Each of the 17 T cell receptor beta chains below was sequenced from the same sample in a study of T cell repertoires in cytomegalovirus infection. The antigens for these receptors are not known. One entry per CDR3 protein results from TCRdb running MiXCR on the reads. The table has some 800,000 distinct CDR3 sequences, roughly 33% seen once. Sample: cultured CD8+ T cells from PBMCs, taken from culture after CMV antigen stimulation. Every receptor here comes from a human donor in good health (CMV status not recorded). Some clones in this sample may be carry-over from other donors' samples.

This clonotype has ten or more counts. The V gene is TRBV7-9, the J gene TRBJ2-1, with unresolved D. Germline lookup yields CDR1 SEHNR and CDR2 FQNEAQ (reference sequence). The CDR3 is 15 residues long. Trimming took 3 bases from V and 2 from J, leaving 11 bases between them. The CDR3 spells CASSLGVTPYNEQFF. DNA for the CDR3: TGTGCCAGCAGCTTGGGTGTTACCCCCTACAATGAGCAGTTCTTC.

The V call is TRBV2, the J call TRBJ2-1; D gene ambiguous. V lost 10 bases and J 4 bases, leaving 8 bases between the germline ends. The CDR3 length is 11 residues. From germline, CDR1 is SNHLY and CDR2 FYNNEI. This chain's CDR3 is CAIRRYNEQFF. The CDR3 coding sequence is TGTGCCATCCGACGGTACAATGAGCAGTTCTTC.

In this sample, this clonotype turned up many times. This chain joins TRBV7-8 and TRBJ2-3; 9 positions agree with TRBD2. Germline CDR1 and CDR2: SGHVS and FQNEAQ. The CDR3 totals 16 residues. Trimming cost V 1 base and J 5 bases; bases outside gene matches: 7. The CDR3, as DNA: TGTGCCAGCAGCTTAGATTTTGGTAGCGGGGGAGATACGCAGTATTTT. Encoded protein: CASSLDFGSGGDTQYF.

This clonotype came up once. The DNA of the CDR3 is TGTGCCAGCAGCGGAGAGACAGGGCTTCTACCTGGCTACACCTTC. Protein sequence: CASSGETGLLPGYTF. V is TRBV9 and J is TRBJ1-2, with 7 bases lining up with TRBD1. Germline lookup yields CDR1 SGDLS and CDR2 YYNGEE. The ends lost 3 bases at V and 7 bases at J; junction bases unmatched: 12. CDR3 length: 15 amino acids.

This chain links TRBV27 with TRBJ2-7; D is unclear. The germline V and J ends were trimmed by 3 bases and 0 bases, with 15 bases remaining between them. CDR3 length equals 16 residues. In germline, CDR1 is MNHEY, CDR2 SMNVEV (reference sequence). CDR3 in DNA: TGTGCCAGCAGTTTCGTTCCCGTTCAGGACTCCTACGAGCAGTACTTC. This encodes CASSFVPVQDSYEQYF.

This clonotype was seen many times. The CDR3 DNA reads TGTGCCAGCAGTTCTGTGACAGGGACCAATCAGCCCCAGCATTTT. Translation gives CASSSVTGTNQPQHF. The V call is TRBV7-2, the J call TRBJ1-5; 7 nucleotides agree with TRBD1. The CDR3 has 15 residues. With 6 bases clipped from V and 3 bases from J, the junction kept 8 bases outside the gene matches. CDR1 is SGHTA and CDR2 is FQGNSA in the germline V gene.

The CDR3 spells CASSPRSRGDTDTQYF. The CDR3 bases are TGTGCCAGCAGCCCACGCAGCAGGGGAGACACAGATACGCAGTATTTT. The rearrangement links TRBV7-6 to TRBJ2-3; perhaps TRBD1 as D (6 bases). Trimming pared 5 bases from V and 2 bases from J, leaving 17 bases between. The CDR3 sequence is 16 residues long. Per germline, CDR1 SGHVS and CDR2 FNYEAQ.

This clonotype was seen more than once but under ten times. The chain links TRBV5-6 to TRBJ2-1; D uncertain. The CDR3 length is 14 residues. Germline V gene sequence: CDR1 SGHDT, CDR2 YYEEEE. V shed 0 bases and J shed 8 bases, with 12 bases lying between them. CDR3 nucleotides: TGTGCCAGCAGCTTGGCGAGAAACTCCCATGAGCAGTTCTTC. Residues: CASSLARNSHEQFF.

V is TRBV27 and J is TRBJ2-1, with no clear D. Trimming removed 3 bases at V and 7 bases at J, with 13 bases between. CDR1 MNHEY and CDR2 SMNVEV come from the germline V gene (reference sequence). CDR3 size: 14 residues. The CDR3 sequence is CASSFPGLANEQFF. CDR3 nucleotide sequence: TGTGCCAGCAGTTTTCCAGGTCTTGCGAATGAGCAGTTCTTC.

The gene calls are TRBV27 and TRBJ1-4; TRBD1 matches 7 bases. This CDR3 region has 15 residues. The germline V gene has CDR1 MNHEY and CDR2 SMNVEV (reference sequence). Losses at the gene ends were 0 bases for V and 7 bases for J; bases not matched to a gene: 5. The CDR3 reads CASSLSQGPPEKLFF. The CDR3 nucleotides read TGTGCCAGCAGTTTATCACAGGGGCCACCTGAAAAACTGTTTTTT.

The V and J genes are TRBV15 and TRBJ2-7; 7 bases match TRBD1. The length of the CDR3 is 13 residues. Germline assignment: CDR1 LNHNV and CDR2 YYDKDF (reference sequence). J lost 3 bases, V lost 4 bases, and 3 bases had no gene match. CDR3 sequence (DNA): TGTGCCACCAGCAAGGACAGGATCTACGAGCAGTACTTC. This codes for CATSKDRIYEQYF. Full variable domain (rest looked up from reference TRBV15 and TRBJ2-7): DAMVIQNPRYQVTQFGKPVTLSCSQTLNHNVMYWYQQKSSQAPKLLFHYYDKDFNNEADTPDNFQSRRPNTSFCFLDIRSPGLGDTAMYLCATSKDRIYEQYFGPGTRLTVT.

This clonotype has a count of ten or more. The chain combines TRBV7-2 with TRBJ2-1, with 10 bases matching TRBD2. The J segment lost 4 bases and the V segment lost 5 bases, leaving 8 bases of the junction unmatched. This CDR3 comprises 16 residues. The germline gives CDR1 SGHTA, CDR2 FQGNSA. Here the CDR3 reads CASSPQRGGYYNEQFF. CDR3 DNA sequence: TGTGCCAGCAGCCCCCAGCGGGGGGGTTATTACAATGAGCAGTTCTTC.

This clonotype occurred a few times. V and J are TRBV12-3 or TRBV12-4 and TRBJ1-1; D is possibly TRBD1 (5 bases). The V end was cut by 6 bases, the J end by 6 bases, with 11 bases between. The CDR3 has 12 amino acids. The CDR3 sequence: CASRGGAAEAFF. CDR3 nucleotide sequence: TGTGCCAGCAGGGGGGGTGCAGCTGAAGCTTTCTTT.

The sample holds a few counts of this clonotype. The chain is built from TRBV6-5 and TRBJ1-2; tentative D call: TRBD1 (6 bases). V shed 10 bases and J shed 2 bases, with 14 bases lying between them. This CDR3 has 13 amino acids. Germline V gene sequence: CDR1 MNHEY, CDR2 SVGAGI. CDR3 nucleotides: TGTGCCACCTCCGGGGGGGCCAACTATGGCTACACCTTC. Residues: CATSGGANYGYTF.

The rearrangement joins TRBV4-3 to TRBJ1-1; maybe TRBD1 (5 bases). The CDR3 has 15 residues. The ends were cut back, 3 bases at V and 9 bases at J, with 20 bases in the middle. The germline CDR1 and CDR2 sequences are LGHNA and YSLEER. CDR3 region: CASSQMPGQNYKAFF. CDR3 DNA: TGCGCCAGCAGCCAGATGCCAGGGCAGAATTATAAAGCTTTCTTT.

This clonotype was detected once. The CDR3 is CSPVADTQYF. The CDR3 nucleotides are TGCAGCCCAGTTGCAGATACGCAGTATTTT. The rearrangement uses TRBV20-1 and TRBJ2-3, with no clear D. In germline, CDR1 is DFQATT, CDR2 SNEGSKA (reference sequence). The CDR3 runs to 10 residues.

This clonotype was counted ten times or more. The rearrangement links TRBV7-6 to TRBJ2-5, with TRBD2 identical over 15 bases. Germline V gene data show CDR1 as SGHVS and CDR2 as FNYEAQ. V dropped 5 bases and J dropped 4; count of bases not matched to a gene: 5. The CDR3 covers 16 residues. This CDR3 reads CASSPGLAGGRETQYF. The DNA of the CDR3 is TGTGCCAGCAGCCCGGGACTAGCGGGGGGACGAGAGACCCAGTACTTC.